The TCR beta chain described here comes from a study of blood T cell repertoires in COVID-19. About the study: PBMCs, B-cell-depleted T cells, or T cells were the source of the cDNA or gDNA that made up the material.

Produced via immunoSEQ multiplex PCR; TCRdb's table is partial and in-frame only. The sample holds over 120,000 clones; about 87% are singletons and the top ten take about 1.7%. There are 13 residues in the CDR3. With V trimmed by 1 base and J by 7 bases, 2 bases remained unmatched. CDR1 and CDR2 from the germline V gene are SGHDT and YYEEEE. The chain recombines TRBV5-6 with TRBJ1-5; 7 nucleotides match TRBD1. The sample comprised peripheral blood. The clonotype comes from a woman in her forties or fifties with acute or convalescent COVID-19. The CDR3 DNA reads as TGTGCCAGCAGCTTGAACAGGGGCCAGCCCCAGCATTTT. As protein: CASSLNRGQPQHF.